A single sample is the source of the 2 T cell receptor beta chains below, sequenced in a study of PD-1 blockade in classical Hodgkin lymphoma. Sequencing was performed with immunoSEQ multiplex PCR; in TCRdb, only in-frame clones are kept and a portion is missing. Counted here are roughly 50,000 clones, 81% occurring once; the ten biggest clones make up about 15%. Every single patient, without exception, relapsed after autologous stem cell transplantation, and brentuximab vedotin exposure varied. Source: peripheral blood mononuclear cells (PBMCs), taken at baseline. These receptors all stem from a human donor with classical Hodgkin lymphoma.

This clone was seen a few times. The J gene is TRBJ1-1, the V gene TRBV7-3; D is undetermined. Trimming took off 5 bases at V and 1 base at J, with 8 bases between the two ends. The CDR3 extends over 13 amino acids. Germline CDR1 reads SGHTA; CDR2 reads FQGTGA. DNA for the CDR3: TGTGCCAGCAGCCCTCTAACGAACACTGAAGCTTTCTTT. Its translation is CASSPLTNTEAFF.

This chain joins TRBV5-6 and TRBJ2-7, with D unclear. The germline V gene encodes CDR1 SGHDT and CDR2 YYEEEE. CDR3 length: 13 amino acids. The V end lost 2 bases, the J end lost 5 bases, and 11 bases lay between the germline ends. CDR3 residues: CASSLTHRNEQYF. DNA of the CDR3: TGTGCCAGCAGCTTAACTCATCGAAACGAGCAGTACTTC.